One sample yielded the 25 T cell receptor beta chains listed below, sequenced in a study of T cell repertoires in ileal Crohn's disease. Sequenced by immunoSEQ multiplex PCR; TCRdb stores in-frame clones only, minus some. Of 30,000 to 35,000 clones listed, around 80% were seen once; the top ten hold around 17%. The sequencing sample was made of ileal tissue. The receptors here all came from an adult with Crohn's disease.

This clone was counted a few times. The chain employs TRBV27 and TRBJ2-2; TRBD2 matches 8 bases. The CDR3 is 15 residues long. The trim removed 10 bases at V and 6 bases at J, leaving 13 bases unmatched. Germline CDR1 reads MNHEY; CDR2 reads SMNVEV (reference sequence). The CDR3 loop reads CATGGRGASPGELFF. CDR3 nucleotide sequence: TGTGCCACCGGGGGGCGGGGGGCCTCGCCCGGGGAGCTGTTTTTT.

This sequence joins TRBV14 and TRBJ1-2; 9 bases fit TRBD1. Losses at the gene ends were 1 base for V and 6 bases for J; bases not matched to a gene: 9. CDR3 length: 16 residues. CDR1 and CDR2 from the germline V gene are SGHDN and FVKESK. In DNA, the CDR3 is TGTGCCAGCAGCCAAGGACCCGGGACAGGGTATCATGGCTACACCTTC. It translates to CASSQGPGTGYHGYTF.

The chain carries TRBV5-1 and TRBJ1-4, with 10 bases that match TRBD1. After removal of 4 bases from V and 4 bases from J, the junction contained 10 bases not matched to a gene. Germline CDR1 reads SGHRS; CDR2 reads YFSETQ. The CDR3 contains 17 residues. CDR3 coding DNA: TGCGCCAGCAGCCCCTCGACAGGGGGCGCGGGTAATGAAAAACTGTTTTTT. This codes for CASSPSTGGAGNEKLFF.

As concerns this clone: The junction does not match germline at one end; this may be a read error. The chain has TRBV14 and TRBJ2-7, with D uncertain. In germline, CDR1 is SGHDN, CDR2 FVKESK. The CDR3 is 13 residues long. The CDR3 here is CASSQDSVPLTNF. CDR3 nucleotides: TGTGCCAGCAGCCAAGATTCGGTCCCTTTAACGAACTTC.

V is TRBV7-9 and J is TRBJ2-2, with 10 bases identical to TRBD2. The CDR3 consists of 17 residues. The germline V gene encodes CDR1 SEHNR and CDR2 FQNEAQ (reference sequence). Trimming at V came to 1 base and at J to 0 bases, leaving 2 bases not matched to a gene. In DNA form, the CDR3 reads TGTGCCAGCAGCTTAGGGCTAGCGGGGGCGAACACCGGGGAGCTGTTTTTT. The encoded protein is CASSLGLAGANTGELFF.

The chain uses TRBV6-7 and TRBJ2-7; 7 bases align to TRBD2. TRBV6-7 falls under the ORF class, with uncertain function. J was trimmed by 1 base and V by 11 bases; bases with no gene match: 8. The CDR3 length is 13 residues. CDR3 DNA: TGTGCCGGGGAGGGGATACGTTCCTACGAGCAGTACTTC. Amino acids: CAGEGIRSYEQYF.

The chain joins TRBV11-2 to TRBJ2-2, with 7 bases matching TRBD1. This CDR3 region has 16 residues. Germline-derived CDR1 and CDR2 are SGHAT and FQNNGV. Losses at the gene ends were 5 bases for V and 5 bases for J; bases not matched to a gene: 11. CDR3 bases: TGTGCCAGCAGCCCTACAGGGGTGACGAGAACCGGGGAGCTGTTTTTT. Its protein is CASSPTGVTRTGELFF.

This rearrangement joins TRBV6-1 to TRBJ2-5; the match to TRBD2 covers 13 bases. CDR3 length: 15 amino acids. Germline V lookup: CDR1 MNHNS, CDR2 SASEGT. V lost 10 bases to trimming and J lost 2 bases; unmatched junction nucleotides: 7. CDR3 DNA sequence: TGTGCCATTGGACTAGCGGGGGTGTGGCAAGAGACCCAGTACTTC. It translates to CAIGLAGVWQETQYF.

The genes are TRBV18 and TRBJ2-7, with 7 bases aligning to TRBD1. The CDR3 contains 14 residues. Germline assignment: CDR1 KGHSH and CDR2 LQKENI. The V gene end was trimmed by 6 bases and the J gene end by 2 bases; junction bases not matched to a gene: 7. The CDR3 protein is CASSPRDRPYEQYF. CDR3 DNA: TGTGCCAGCTCGCCGAGGGACAGACCCTACGAGCAGTACTTC.

The chain combines TRBV7-6 with TRBJ2-5; 13 bases fit TRBD2. There are 17 residues in the CDR3. CDR1 is SGHVS, CDR2 FNYEAQ, per germline. The ends lost 5 bases at V and 4 bases at J; junction bases unmatched: 10. CDR3 nucleotides: TGTGCCAGCAGCCCCGGGACTAGCGGGGCCATTGCAGAGACCCAGTACTTC. Residues: CASSPGTSGAIAETQYF.

This clone was detected only a few times. The J gene is TRBJ2-5, the V gene TRBV6-1, with 11 bases identical to TRBD1. The J call may be incorrect, as the DNA end agrees better with TRBJ2-7. CDR3 size: 14 residues. Germline V gene data show CDR1 as MNHNS and CDR2 as SASEGT. In DNA, the CDR3 is TGTGCCAGCAGGGGACAGGGGGTTTCCTACGAGCAGTACTTC. Its translation is CASRGQGVSYEQYF.

This chain links TRBV10-3 with TRBJ2-4; TRBD2 aligns across 9 bases. The trim removed 5 bases at V and 6 bases at J, leaving 5 bases unmatched. This CDR3 has 14 residues. Germline CDR1 reads ENHRY; CDR2 reads SYGVKD. CDR3 nucleotides: TGTGCCATCAGTATGGGCGGGAGGGTAAACATTCAGTACTTC. Translation gives CAISMGGRVNIQYF.

This rearrangement joins TRBV5-4 to TRBJ2-7, with 9 bases matching TRBD2. The germline gives CDR1 SGHNT, CDR2 YYREEE (reference sequence). With 5 bases clipped from V and 2 bases from J, the junction kept 2 bases outside the gene matches. CDR3 length equals 13 residues. Written as DNA, the CDR3 is TGTGCCAGCAGGTCTAGCGGGACCTACGAGCAGTACTTC. Translating it yields CASRSSGTYEQYF.

This clone was found a few times. The chain recombines TRBV7-2 with TRBJ2-6, with D possibly matching TRBD1 (5 bases). V lost 2 bases and J lost 0, with 14 bases in between. Looked up from germline, CDR1 is SGHTA and CDR2 is FQGNSA. The CDR3 spans 18 residues. The CDR3 sequence is CASSLQAGSSSGANVLTF. The CDR3 nucleotides are TGTGCCAGCAGCTTACAGGCAGGGTCTAGCTCTGGGGCCAACGTCCTGACTTTC.

This clone was detected only once. The rearrangement joins TRBV4-1 to TRBJ1-5; TRBD1 agrees at 7 bases. The germline V gene encodes CDR1 MGHRA and CDR2 YSYEKL. The CDR3 runs 16 residues. Unmatched junction bases numbered 8, after V lost 1 base and J lost 5 bases. As DNA, the CDR3 is TGCGCCAGCAGCCAAGCGTGGACAGGATGGGATCAGCCCCAGCATTTT. As protein: CASSQAWTGWDQPQHF.

The V and J genes are TRBV12-2 and TRBJ2-7; the table's D call, TRBD1, has no DNA check behind it. TRBV12-2 constitutes a pseudogene. The CDR3 length is 16 residues. As DNA, the CDR3 is TGTGCAAGTCGCTTATTCGACAGCGCGTTTATGTACGAGCAGTACTTC. Translating gives CASRLFDSAFMYEQYF.

The J gene is TRBJ2-7, the V gene TRBV5-4; 8 bases fit TRBD1. Germline V lookup: CDR1 SGHNT, CDR2 YYREEE (reference sequence). The CDR3 runs 15 residues. V shed 2 bases and J 2 bases; nucleotides not matched to a gene: 6. The CDR3 coding sequence is TGTGCCAGCAGCTTAGACAGGGGCCCAGCCTACGAGCAGTACTTC. Its protein product is CASSLDRGPAYEQYF.

The chain joins TRBV5-5 to TRBJ2-7; 11 bases agree with TRBD1. From germline, CDR1 is SGHKS and CDR2 YYEKEE (reference sequence). J was trimmed by 4 bases and V by 0 bases; bases with no gene match: 6. The CDR3 spans 16 residues. CDR3 sequence (DNA): TGTGCCAGCAGCTTGGGGACAGGGGGCGGCTTGTACGAGCAGTACTTC. Translated, it gives CASSLGTGGGLYEQYF.

The chain is built from TRBV4-2 and TRBJ2-1; the match to TRBD2 covers 7 bases. CDR1 is LGHNA, CDR2 YNFKEQ, per germline. The CDR3 totals 16 residues. Trimming removed 4 bases from V and 5 bases from J; junction bases left unmatched: 11. Here the CDR3 reads CASSRPSGDRDNEQFF. The CDR3 DNA reads TGTGCCAGCAGCCGACCCAGCGGGGACCGGGACAATGAGCAGTTCTTC.

This chain joins TRBV7-2 and TRBJ2-3, with D unclear. CDR1 and CDR2 from the germline V gene are SGHTA and FQGNSA. V was trimmed by 7 bases and J by 6 bases, leaving 8 bases between them. The CDR3 sequence is 11 residues long. CDR3 region: CASTAADTQYF. CDR3 DNA sequence: TGTGCCAGCACCGCAGCGGATACGCAGTATTTT.

The V call is TRBV4-3, the J call TRBJ2-1, with D uncertain. Trimming removed 1 base from V and 8 bases from J, with 12 bases in between. Germline V gives CDR1 LGHNA, CDR2 YSLEER. CDR3 length: 14 amino acids. DNA of the CDR3: TGCGCCAGCAGCCAAGCCTTGCGTTCGGATGAGCAGTTCTTC. Translated: CASSQALRSDEQFF.

The chain carries TRBV6-5 and TRBJ1-4; D not certain. CDR1 and CDR2 (germline): MNHEY, SVGAGI. V gave up 0 bases and J gave up 7 bases, with 9 bases separating them. The CDR3 consists of 14 residues. CDR3 protein: CASSYSRFIEKLFF. CDR3 nucleotide sequence: TGTGCCAGCAGTTACTCGAGGTTTATTGAAAAACTGTTTTTT.

This chain uses TRBV2 with TRBJ2-7, with TRBD1 as a possible D gene (6 bases). CDR3 length: 14 amino acids. V lost 4 bases to trimming and J lost 4 bases, with 14 bases between them. Germline values: CDR1 SNHLY, CDR2 FYNNEI. DNA for the CDR3: TGTGCCAGCAGTGTTACAGGGAGCCTTTACGAGCAGTACTTC. It specifies CASSVTGSLYEQYF.

In its sample, this clone ranks as large. V and J are TRBV27 and TRBJ1-2; the D gene is possibly TRBD1 (6 bases). The germline V and J ends were trimmed by 2 bases and 7 bases, with 11 bases remaining between them. CDR3 length equals 13 residues. Germline V gene data show CDR1 as MNHEY and CDR2 as SMNVEV (reference sequence). The DNA for the CDR3 is TGTGCCAGCAGTTTAGACTGGACAGCTGGCTACACCTTC. It encodes CASSLDWTAGYTF.

V usage is TRBV2 and J usage is TRBJ1-6, with unresolved D. Per germline, CDR1 SNHLY and CDR2 FYNNEI. V lost 6 bases and J lost 7, with 13 bases in between. CDR3 size: 14 residues. The CDR3 DNA reads TGTGCCAGCAGGGAGGGAGTGGCGAATTCACCCCTCCACTTT. Translated, it gives CASREGVANSPLHF.